This record covers a single T cell receptor (beta chain). Its antigen is unidentified. The entry originates in a study of shared clonotypes between healthy human individuals. Adult donors, all healthy and HIV-negative, had no recent acute infections or vaccinations. Every donor was a Caucasian adult from Nashville, Tennessee. Findings and caveats of the study: Rarefaction revealed incomplete sorted-subset sequencing despite large depth.

V shed 3 bases and J shed 2 bases, with 8 bases lying between them. This CDR3 is 15 amino acids long. The germline CDR1 and CDR2 sequences are MDHEN and SYDVKM. The assay was immunoSEQ multiplex PCR, and TCRdb's table has in-frame clones only and misses some. The sample includes more than 400,000 clones, 96% of them seen just once. The rearrangement uses TRBV28 and TRBJ2-6; D may be TRBD1 (6 bases). This TCR was sampled from a woman in her thirties in good health. Input material: naive CD4+ T cells sorted from blood. Subset denoted: CD45RA+ positively selected. CDR3 nucleotide sequence: TGTGCCAGCAGTTTGCAGGGGACTGGGGCCAACGTCCTGACTTTC. It yields the protein CASSLQGTGANVLTF.